The rows below give T cell receptor beta chains drawn from one sample of a study of T cell responses to AZD1222 COVID-19 vaccine. Some clones are missing from TCRdb's copy, which holds only in-frame ones; the method was immunoSEQ multiplex PCR. Seen here are about 130,000 clones, approximately 87% observed once, and the top ten hold around 9.3%. The sequences come from peripheral blood, collected on day 0 of AZD1222 vaccination. These receptors were collected from an adult in good health. Both conserved end residues are part of each CDR3.

V,CDR3
TRBV18,CASSPSRSGATNEKLFF
TRBV7-9,CASSLVHWEQFF
TRBV27,CASRRTGGLYGYTF
TRBV19,CASSIVSGAGEAFF
TRBV28,CASSLSGTGFTGELFF
TRBV7-3,CASSRAGHNSPLHF
TRBV4-2,CASSQDKGAHYGYTF
TRBV6-5,CASGMGQGKQPQHF
TRBV6-5,CASSSSGGNYGYTF
TRBV7-2,CASSGGLAFYEQYF
TRBV2,CASRITGDPGYTF
TRBV4-3,CASSRAPGLADGEQFF
TRBV15,CATSLGGANYGYTF
TRBV7-2,CASSLTGGEGETQYF
TRBV6-5,CASSYSASSGNTIYF
TRBV18,CASSPEPGGKEKLFF